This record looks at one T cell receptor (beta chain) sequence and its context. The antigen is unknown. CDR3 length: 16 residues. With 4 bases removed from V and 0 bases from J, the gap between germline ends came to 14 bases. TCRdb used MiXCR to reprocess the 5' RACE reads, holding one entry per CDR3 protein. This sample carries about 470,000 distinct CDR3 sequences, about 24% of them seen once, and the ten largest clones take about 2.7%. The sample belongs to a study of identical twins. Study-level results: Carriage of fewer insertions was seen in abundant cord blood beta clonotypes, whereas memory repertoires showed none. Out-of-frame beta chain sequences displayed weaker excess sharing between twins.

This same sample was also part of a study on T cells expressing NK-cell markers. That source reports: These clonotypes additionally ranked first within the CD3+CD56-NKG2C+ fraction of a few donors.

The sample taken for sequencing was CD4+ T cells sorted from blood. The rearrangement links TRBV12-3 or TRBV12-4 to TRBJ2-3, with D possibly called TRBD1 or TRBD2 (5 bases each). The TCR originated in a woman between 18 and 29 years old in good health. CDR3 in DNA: TGTGCCAGCAGTTCGGGGTGGGGCAGGAGCACAGATACGCAGTATTTT. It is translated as CASSSGWGRSTDTQYF.